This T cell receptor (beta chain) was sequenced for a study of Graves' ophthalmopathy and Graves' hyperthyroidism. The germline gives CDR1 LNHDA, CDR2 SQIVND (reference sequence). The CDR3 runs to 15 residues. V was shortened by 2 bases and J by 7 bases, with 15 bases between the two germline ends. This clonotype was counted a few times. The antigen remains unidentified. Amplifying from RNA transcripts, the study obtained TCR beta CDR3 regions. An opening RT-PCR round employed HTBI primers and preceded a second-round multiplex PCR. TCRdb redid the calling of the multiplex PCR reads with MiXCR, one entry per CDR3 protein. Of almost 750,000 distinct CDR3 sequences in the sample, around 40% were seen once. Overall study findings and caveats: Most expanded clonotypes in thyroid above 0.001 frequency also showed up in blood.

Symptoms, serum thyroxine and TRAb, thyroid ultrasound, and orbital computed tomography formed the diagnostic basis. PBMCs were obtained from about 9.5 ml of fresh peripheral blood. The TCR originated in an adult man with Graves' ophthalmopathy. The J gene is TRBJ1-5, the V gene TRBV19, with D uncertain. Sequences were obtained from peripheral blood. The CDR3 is CASSIFGQVGQPQHF. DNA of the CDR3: TGTGCCAGTAGTATATTTGGCCAGGTGGGGCAGCCCCAGCATTTT. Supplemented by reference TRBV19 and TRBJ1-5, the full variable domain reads DGGITQSPKYLFRKEGQNVTLSCEQNLNHDAMYWYRQDPGQGLRLIYYSQIVNDFQKGDIAEGYSVSREKKESFPLTVTSAQKNPTAFYLCASSIFGQVGQPQHFGDGTRLSIL.